The 8 T cell receptor beta chains in this list originate from one sample, sequenced in a study of blood T cell repertoires in COVID-19. Profiling relied on immunoSEQ multiplex PCR, and the TCRdb table lists in-frame clones only, not all of them. In the table there are approximately 240,000 clones, roughly 84% of which are singletons. Sequenced material: peripheral blood. The receptors were sampled from a woman aged 40 to 55 who had recovered from COVID-19.

J is TRBJ1-2 and V is TRBV6-5; D remains ambiguous. V lost 8 bases and J 3 bases, leaving 19 bases between the germline ends. CDR3 length equals 15 residues. Germline loops: CDR1 MNHEY, CDR2 SVGAGI. In DNA form, the CDR3 reads TGTGCCAGCTACCAGTGGGCATTAAGAGACTATGGCTACACCTTC. It specifies CASYQWALRDYGYTF.

The chain uses TRBV18 and TRBJ1-1, with no clear D. Deletions cut 6 bases from V and 0 bases from J, with 5 bases between. The germline gives CDR1 KGHSH, CDR2 LQKENI. This CDR3 region has 12 residues. For the CDR3, the DNA is TGTGCCAGCTCTATTATGAACACTGAAGCTTTCTTT. Translation: CASSIMNTEAFF. Drawing the rest from reference TRBV18 and TRBJ1-1, the complete variable domain is NAGVMQNPRHLVRRRGQEARLRCSPMKGHSHVYWYRQLPEEGLKFMVYLQKENIIDESGMPKERFSAEFPKEGPSILRIQQVVRGDSAAYFCASSIMNTEAFFGQGTRLTVV.

The gene calls are TRBV2 and TRBJ1-6; D remains unclear. The V and J ends lost 6 bases and 8 bases respectively, with 17 bases between them. Germline V lookup: CDR1 SNHLY, CDR2 FYNNEI. CDR3 size: 15 residues. The CDR3 loop is CASRMLQAKDSPLHF. CDR3 nucleotide sequence: TGTGCCAGCAGGATGCTGCAGGCGAAGGATTCACCCCTCCACTTT.

The gene calls are TRBV5-4 and TRBJ2-1; 7 nucleotides agree with TRBD1. The CDR3 is made up of 16 amino acids. Losses at the gene ends were 2 bases for V and 0 bases for J; bases not matched to a gene: 5. CDR1 and CDR2 from the germline V gene are SGHNT and YYREEE (reference sequence). The CDR3 coding sequence is TGTGCCAGCAGCTTAGGGGGCTGGAGCTCCTACAATGAGCAGTTCTTC. Protein product: CASSLGGWSSYNEQFF.

The rearrangement uses TRBV3-1 (or the pseudogene TRBV3-2) and TRBJ2-3; 8 bases line up with TRBD2. CDR3 length: 14 residues. Germline V gives CDR1 LGHDT, CDR2 YNNKEL (reference sequence). V shed 4 bases, J shed 2 bases, and the junction held 2 bases outside the gene matches. CDR3 sequence (DNA): TGTGCCAGCAGCCGAGCGGGGGACACAGATACGCAGTATTTT. Translation: CASSRAGDTDTQYF.

The rearrangement links TRBV21-1 to TRBJ2-3; TRBD1 was called by the table and not checked on the DNA. TRBV21-1 is listed as a pseudogene. The CDR3 has 16 amino acids. The CDR3 DNA sequence: TGTGCCAGCAGCAAAGCGCTGTCAGGGGGCACAGATACGCAGTATTTT. Amino acid sequence: CASSKALSGGTDTQYF.

This chain uses TRBV6-5 with TRBJ1-6, with 10 bases matching TRBD1. The V gene's germline CDR1 is MNHEY and CDR2 SVGAGI. The CDR3 covers 14 residues. The V segment lost 10 bases and the J segment 10 bases; nucleotides outside the gene matches: 10. CDR3 nucleotide sequence: TGTGCCACCCAGCCGGGACAGGGGTTCTCACCCCTCCACTTT. This codes for CATQPGQGFSPLHF.

The chain carries TRBV5-1 and TRBJ1-6; a weak D match, TRBD1 (5 bases). The germline V gene encodes CDR1 SGHRS and CDR2 YFSETQ. The CDR3 is 14 residues long. V was cut by 0 bases and J by 10 bases, with 11 bases left in between. CDR3 coding DNA: TGCGCCAGCAGCTTGGCTACAGGTTTCTCACCCCTCCACTTT. Protein product: CASSLATGFSPLHF.